The 27 T cell receptor beta chains reported below all come from one sample, sequenced in a study of T-cell memory formation after mild COVID-19. TCRdb passed the 5' RACE reads through MiXCR, listing each CDR3 protein once. In the table there are approximately 300,000 distinct CDR3 sequences, 15% to 20% of which are singletons. The sample was PBMCs or a T cell subset sorted from them (not recorded which). Every receptor here comes from a man aged 18 to 35 who had mild COVID-19 (a few samples of this study predate the infection). Cell type and time point are not known.

This chain links TRBV29-1 with TRBJ2-1; D may be TRBD2 (6 bases). The germline V and J ends were trimmed by 4 bases and 4 bases, with 17 bases remaining between them. Germline CDR1 SQVTM, CDR2 ANQGSEA. The CDR3 runs to 15 residues. CDR3 sequence (DNA): TGCAGCGTTGTCAGGGCGACTAGAGGGTACAATGAGCAGTTCTTC. It yields the protein CSVVRATRGYNEQFF.

This clonotype was detected ten times or more. This chain connects TRBV5-1 to TRBJ1-1; D is perhaps TRBD1 (5 bases). Germline V CDR1 and CDR2: SGHRS, YFSETQ. Trimming took 0 bases from V and 1 from J, leaving 13 bases between them. The CDR3 spans 16 residues. DNA of the CDR3: TGCGCCAGCAGCTTGGCTCAGGGTATCGAGAACACTGAAGCTTTCTTT. It is translated as CASSLAQGIENTEAFF.

The chain recombines TRBV24-1 with TRBJ2-1, with unresolved D. CDR1 is KGHDR and CDR2 is SFDVKD in the germline V gene. V gave up 3 bases and J gave up 2 bases, with 19 bases separating them. This CDR3 is 18 amino acids long. The CDR3 protein is CATSDPAVKERTYNEQFF. The DNA for the CDR3 is TGTGCCACCAGTGATCCCGCAGTGAAGGAGAGAACCTACAATGAGCAGTTCTTC.

This chain links TRBV4-3 with TRBJ1-2; D is undetermined. The CDR3 extends over 15 amino acids. V was cut by 1 base and J by 3 bases, with 12 bases left in between. From germline, CDR1 is LGHNA and CDR2 YSLEER. The CDR3: CASSQGVLVYYGYTF. The DNA for the CDR3 is TGCGCCAGCAGCCAAGGAGTTCTGGTCTACTATGGCTACACCTTC.

In nucleotides, the CDR3 is TGTGCCAGCAGCCAAAGTTACACCGGGGAGCTGTTTTTT. Its translation is CASSQSYTGELFF. The chain joins TRBV3-1 to TRBJ2-2; no firm D call. Trimming stripped 2 bases from V and 3 bases from J, with 4 bases between. The CDR3 runs to 13 residues. CDR1 and CDR2 from the germline V gene are LGHDT and YNNKEL (reference sequence).

The V call is TRBV7-6, the J call TRBJ1-1, with D uncertain. Germline assignment: CDR1 SGHVS and CDR2 FNYEAQ. This CDR3 has 16 amino acids. Trimming took off 5 bases at V and 1 base at J, with 17 bases between the two ends. The CDR3 loop is CASSMHDKSQNTEAFF. Here the CDR3 DNA reads TGTGCCAGCAGCATGCATGACAAGAGCCAGAACACTGAAGCTTTCTTT.

The table lists this clonotype with many counts. The chain employs TRBV7-2 and TRBJ1-1; tentative D call: TRBD1 (6 bases). The CDR3 has 13 residues. From germline, CDR1 is SGHTA and CDR2 FQGNSA. Trimming cost V 5 bases and J 4 bases, with 11 bases left between them. Here the CDR3 reads CASSGTGATEAFF. CDR3 bases: TGTGCCAGCAGCGGAACGGGGGCCACTGAAGCTTTCTTT.

This clonotype was seen a few times. The gene calls are TRBV6-5 and TRBJ1-6; D call uncertain. Germline CDR1 and CDR2: MNHEY and SVGAGI. This CDR3 is built from 15 residues. Trimming shortened V by 7 bases and J by 0 bases, and 10 bases separated the two germline ends. The CDR3 bases are TGTGCCAGCAAATTCGGAAGCTCCTATAATTCACCCCTCCACTTT. Residues: CASKFGSSYNSPLHF.

V gene TRBV5-1 combines with J gene TRBJ1-2, with D uncertain. V was cut by 2 bases and J by 4 bases, with 15 bases left in between. CDR3 length: 15 amino acids. Germline assignment: CDR1 SGHRS and CDR2 YFSETQ. The DNA of the CDR3 is TGCGCCAGCAGCTTCACGGATTCTCCTTTCTATGGCTACACCTTC. It yields the protein CASSFTDSPFYGYTF.

The chain carries TRBV5-6 and TRBJ2-2; 7 bases agree with TRBD1. The CDR3 is 15 residues long. Germline lookup yields CDR1 SGHDT and CDR2 YYEEEE. With V trimmed by 4 bases and J by 6 bases, 9 bases remained unmatched. The CDR3 loop reads CASSPQGGRPGELFF. CDR3 sequence (DNA): TGTGCCAGCAGCCCTCAAGGGGGCCGTCCCGGGGAGCTGTTTTTT.

The V gene is TRBV6-2 or TRBV6-3, the J gene TRBJ2-1, with 8 positions matching TRBD2. The CDR3 extends over 14 amino acids. V trimming: 6 bases; J trimming: 6 bases; junction bases outside the gene matches: 7. The germline V gene encodes CDR1 MNHEY and CDR2 SVGEGT. CDR3 DNA sequence: TGTGCCAGCAGCCCCTCGCTAGCGGGCAATGAGCAGTTCTTC. Protein sequence: CASSPSLAGNEQFF.

The V call is TRBV7-2, the J call TRBJ2-7; D uncertain. CDR1 and CDR2 (germline): SGHTA, FQGNSA. There are 15 residues in the CDR3. V was cut by 6 bases and J by 4 bases, with 19 bases left in between. Here the CDR3 reads CASSPVAALNYEQYV. CDR3 DNA: TGTGCCAGCAGTCCTGTAGCAGCTTTAAATTACGAGCAGTACGTC.

CDR3 DNA: TGCGCCAGCAGCCAAGCGGAGACCCAGCGGGGTGGCTACACCTTC. It is translated as CASSQAETQRGGYTF. The chain uses TRBV4-3 and TRBJ1-2; D is ambiguous. The germline gives CDR1 LGHNA, CDR2 YSLEER. V was pared by 1 base and J by 7 bases, with 16 bases between. There are 15 residues in the CDR3.

J is TRBJ1-1 and V is TRBV14; D is unresolved. V was clipped by 0 bases and J by 5 bases, with 4 bases between them. The CDR3 contains 12 residues. From germline, CDR1 is SGHDN and CDR2 FVKESK. CDR3 sequence (DNA): TGTGCCAGCAGCCAAGAATGGACTGAAGCTTTCTTT. Translating gives CASSQEWTEAFF.

This clonotype was detected only a few times. V is TRBV9 and J is TRBJ2-2, with D perhaps matching TRBD2 (5 bases). Germline CDR1 reads SGDLS; CDR2 reads YYNGEE. Trimming stripped 1 base from V and 4 bases from J, with 8 bases between. This CDR3 spans 14 amino acids. CDR3 sequence reads: CASSVQAATGELFF. Written as DNA, the CDR3 is TGTGCCAGCAGCGTACAAGCGGCCACCGGGGAGCTGTTTTTT.

The CDR3 region has the DNA TGTGCCAGCAGCCTTTGGGGGGTTGCAGATACGCAGTATTTT. Amino acid sequence: CASSLWGVADTQYF. This chain uses TRBV5-6 with TRBJ2-3; D is perhaps TRBD2 (6 bases). CDR1 and CDR2 (germline): SGHDT, YYEEEE. The ends were cut back, 4 bases at V and 4 bases at J, with 13 bases in the middle. The CDR3 has 14 amino acids. Full variable domain (rest looked up from reference TRBV5-6 and TRBJ2-3): DAGVTQSPTHLIKTRGQQVTLRCSPKSGHDTVSWYQQALGQGPQFIFQYYEEEERQRGNFPDRFSGHQFPNYSSELNVNALLLGDSALYLCASSLWGVADTQYFGPGTRLTVL.

The genes are TRBV6-5 and TRBJ2-2, with TRBD2 matching over 13 bases. V gave up 0 bases and J gave up 4 bases; unmatched junction bases: 8. Germline CDR1 is MNHEY and CDR2 is SVGAGI. This CDR3 comprises 19 residues. CDR3 loop: CASSYSRTSGGRGTGELFF. Written as DNA, the CDR3 is TGTGCCAGCAGTTACTCGCGGACTAGCGGGGGCCGAGGCACCGGGGAGCTGTTTTTT.

This clonotype came up a few times. The chain joins TRBV5-1 to TRBJ1-2, with 7 positions matching TRBD1. The germline gives CDR1 SGHRS, CDR2 YFSETQ. J was trimmed by 8 bases and V by 4 bases; bases with no gene match: 8. This CDR3 has 13 amino acids. The DNA of the CDR3 is TGCGCCAGCAGCCCGACCGGGACAGAAGGCTACACCTTC. Protein sequence: CASSPTGTEGYTF.

Details on this clonotype: At one of its ends the junction is not consistent with the germline gene, which may arise from a read error. CDR3 nucleotides: TGTGCCAGCACCCAACGGAGCGGGGGGGGGAAGTTCTTC. Protein sequence: CASTQRSGGGKFF. The chain carries TRBV14 and TRBJ2-1, with TRBD2 matching 10 bases. From germline, CDR1 is SGHDN and CDR2 FVKESK. There are 13 residues in the CDR3. The full variable domain, completed using reference TRBV14 and TRBJ2-1, is EAGVTQFPSHSVIEKGQTVTLRCDPISGHDNLYWYRRVMGKEIKFLLHFVKESKQDESGMPNNRFLAERTGGTYSTLKVQPAELEDSGVYFCASTQRSGGGKFFGPGTRLTVL.

This clonotype has more than one count but fewer than ten. The chain has TRBV29-1 and TRBJ2-6, with D perhaps matching TRBD1 or TRBD2 (5 bases each). This CDR3 has 17 amino acids. The V end was cut by 6 bases, the J end by 0 bases, with 18 bases between. Germline CDR1 reads SQVTM; CDR2 reads ANQGSEA. This CDR3 reads CSVETRDDPSGANVLTF. The CDR3 DNA follows: TGCAGCGTCGAAACTCGGGACGATCCCTCTGGGGCCAACGTCCTGACTTTC.

This chain connects TRBV6-5 to TRBJ1-6; 11 bases align to TRBD1. This CDR3 spans 14 amino acids. Germline-derived CDR1 and CDR2 are MNHEY and SVGAGI. J was trimmed by 10 bases and V by 4 bases; bases with no gene match: 3. The CDR3 reads CASSWDRGGSPLHF. The DNA for the CDR3 is TGTGCCAGCAGTTGGGACAGGGGGGGATCACCCCTCCACTTT.

The J gene is TRBJ2-1, the V gene TRBV4-2, with TRBD2 identical over 8 bases. This CDR3 contains 14 residues. Germline V gene lookup returns CDR1 LGHNA and CDR2 YNFKEQ. The V segment lost 0 bases and the J segment 7 bases; nucleotides outside the gene matches: 2. CDR3 residues: CASSQDGTRNEQFF. The CDR3 DNA sequence: TGTGCCAGCAGCCAAGATGGGACTAGGAATGAGCAGTTCTTC.

J is TRBJ1-2 and V is TRBV6-6; D is unresolved. V lost 4 bases and J 5 bases, leaving 11 bases between the germline ends. Germline V CDR1 and CDR2: MNHNY, SVGAGI (reference sequence). The CDR3 extends over 13 amino acids. The CDR3 region has the DNA TGTGCCAGCAGTTCTGCGGGATTTTATGGCTACACCTTC. Encoded protein: CASSSAGFYGYTF.

This chain links TRBV6-2 or TRBV6-3 with TRBJ2-1; D possibly matches TRBD1 or TRBD2 (5 bases each). CDR3 length equals 14 residues. Germline loops: CDR1 MNHEY, CDR2 SVGEGT. Trimming stripped 2 bases from V and 10 bases from J, with 15 bases between. The CDR3 reads CASSYMGRDGEQFF. CDR3 nucleotide sequence: TGTGCCAGCAGTTACATGGGCCGGGACGGGGAGCAGTTCTTC.

Only a few counts were recorded for this clonotype. The rearrangement links TRBV19 to TRBJ1-2; D ambiguous. This CDR3 spans 15 amino acids. V was shortened by 3 bases and J by 8 bases, with 19 bases between the two germline ends. Germline lookup yields CDR1 LNHDA and CDR2 SQIVND (reference sequence). As DNA, the CDR3 is TGTGCCAGTAGTATTCGGGAGCGGGCCGTGGGAGGCTACACCTTC. It translates to CASSIRERAVGGYTF.

The V gene is TRBV2, the J gene TRBJ1-3; D remains unclear. The V gene's germline CDR1 is SNHLY and CDR2 FYNNEI. Trimming stripped 6 bases from V and 0 bases from J, with 12 bases between. The CDR3 contains 15 residues. The CDR3 sequence: CASSRGPSSGNTIYF. Here the CDR3 DNA reads TGTGCCAGCAGCCGCGGGCCTAGCTCTGGAAACACCATATATTTT. The entire variable domain, with the rest obtained from reference TRBV2 and TRBJ1-3, is as follows: EPEVTQTPSHQVTQMGQEVILRCVPISNHLYFYWYRQILGQKVEFLVSFYNNEISEKSEIFDDQFSVERPDGSNFTLKIRSTKLEDSAMYFCASSRGPSSGNTIYFGEGSWLTVV.

The rearrangement joins TRBV5-1 to TRBJ2-5; a weak D match, TRBD1 (5 bases). The CDR3 spans 17 residues. CDR1 is SGHRS and CDR2 is YFSETQ in the germline V gene. The V end was cut by 1 base, the J end by 2 bases, with 18 bases between. CDR3 in amino acids: CASSLPQDYRSQETQYF. As DNA, the CDR3 is TGCGCCAGCAGCTTGCCCCAAGATTACAGGAGTCAAGAGACCCAGTACTTC.